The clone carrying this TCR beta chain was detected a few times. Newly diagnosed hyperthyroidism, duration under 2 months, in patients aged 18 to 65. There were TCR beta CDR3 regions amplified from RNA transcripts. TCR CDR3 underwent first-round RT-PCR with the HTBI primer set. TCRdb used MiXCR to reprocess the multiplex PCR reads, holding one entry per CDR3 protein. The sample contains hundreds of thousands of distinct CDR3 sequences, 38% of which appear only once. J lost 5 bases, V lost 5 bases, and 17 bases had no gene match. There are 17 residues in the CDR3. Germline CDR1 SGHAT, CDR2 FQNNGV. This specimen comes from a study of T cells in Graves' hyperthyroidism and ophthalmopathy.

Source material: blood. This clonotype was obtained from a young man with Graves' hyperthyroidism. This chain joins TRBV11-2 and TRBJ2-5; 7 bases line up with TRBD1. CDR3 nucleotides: TGTGCCAGCAGCCCCCACTCCGGGACAGTGTCCCAGGAGACCCAGTACTTC. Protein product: CASSPHSGTVSQETQYF.